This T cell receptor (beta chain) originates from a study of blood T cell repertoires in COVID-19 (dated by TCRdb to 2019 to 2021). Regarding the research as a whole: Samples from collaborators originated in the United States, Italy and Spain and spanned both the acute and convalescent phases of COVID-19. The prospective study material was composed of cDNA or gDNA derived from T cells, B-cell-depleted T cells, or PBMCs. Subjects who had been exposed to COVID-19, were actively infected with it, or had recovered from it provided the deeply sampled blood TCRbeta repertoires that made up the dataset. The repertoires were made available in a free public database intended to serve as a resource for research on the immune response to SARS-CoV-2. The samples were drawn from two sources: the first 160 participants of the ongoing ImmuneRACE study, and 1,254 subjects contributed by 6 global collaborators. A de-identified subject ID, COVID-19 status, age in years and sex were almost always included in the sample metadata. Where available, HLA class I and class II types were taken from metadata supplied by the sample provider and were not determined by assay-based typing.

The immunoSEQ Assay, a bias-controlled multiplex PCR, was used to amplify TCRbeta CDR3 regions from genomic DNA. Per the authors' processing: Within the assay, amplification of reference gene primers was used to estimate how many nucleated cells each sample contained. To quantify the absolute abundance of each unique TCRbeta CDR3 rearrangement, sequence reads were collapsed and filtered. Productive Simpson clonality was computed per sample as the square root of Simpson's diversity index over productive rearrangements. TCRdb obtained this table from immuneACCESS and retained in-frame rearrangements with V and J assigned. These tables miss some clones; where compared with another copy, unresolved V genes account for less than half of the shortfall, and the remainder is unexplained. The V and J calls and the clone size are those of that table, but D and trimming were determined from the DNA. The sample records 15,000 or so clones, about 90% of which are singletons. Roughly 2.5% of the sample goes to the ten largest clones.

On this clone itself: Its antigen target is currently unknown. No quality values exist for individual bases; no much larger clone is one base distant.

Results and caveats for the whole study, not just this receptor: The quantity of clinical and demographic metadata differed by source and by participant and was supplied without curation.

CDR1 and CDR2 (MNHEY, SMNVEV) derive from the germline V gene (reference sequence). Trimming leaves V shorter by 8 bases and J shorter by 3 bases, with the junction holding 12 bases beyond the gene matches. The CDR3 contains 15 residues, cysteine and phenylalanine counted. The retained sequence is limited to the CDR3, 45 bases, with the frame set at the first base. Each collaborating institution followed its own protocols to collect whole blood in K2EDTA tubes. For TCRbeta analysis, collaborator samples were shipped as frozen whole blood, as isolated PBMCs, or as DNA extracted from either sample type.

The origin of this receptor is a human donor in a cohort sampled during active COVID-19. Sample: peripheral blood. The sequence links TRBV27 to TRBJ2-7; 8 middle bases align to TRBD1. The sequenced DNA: TGTGCCAGCGCATTAAGAGGACAGGGCGTCTACGAGCAGTACTTC. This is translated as CASALRGQGVYEQYF.